A single sample is the source of the 11 T cell receptor beta chains below, sequenced in a study of blood T cell repertoires in COVID-19. Sequencing used immunoSEQ multiplex PCR; TCRdb keeps in-frame clones, though not all of them. The table lists about 230,000 clones, approximately 88% of them singletons. Input material: peripheral blood. Every receptor here comes from a man aged 35-49 years with acute or convalescent COVID-19.

This clone appeared a few times. The chain is built from TRBV10-3 and TRBJ1-5; the match to TRBD1 covers 8 bases. The CDR3 extends over 13 amino acids. Germline V lookup: CDR1 ENHRY, CDR2 SYGVKD. J gave up 7 bases and V 9 bases, and 8 bases lay outside the gene matches. CDR3 loop: CAIGTGSTQPQHF. DNA for the CDR3: TGTGCCATAGGGACAGGTAGTACCCAGCCCCAGCATTTT.

This clone was detected only a few times. The chain links TRBV5-4 to TRBJ1-3; D is ambiguous. The V gene's germline CDR1 is SGHNT and CDR2 YYREEE (reference sequence). Trimming took 1 base from V and 8 from J, leaving 10 bases between them. The CDR3 has 13 amino acids. Written as DNA, the CDR3 is TGTGCCAGCAGCTTGAGCCGAGCGGACACCATATATTTT. Protein product: CASSLSRADTIYF. Together with reference TRBV5-4 and TRBJ1-3, the CDR3 gives the full variable domain: ETGVTQSPTHLIKTRGQQVTLRCSSQSGHNTVSWYQQALGQGPQFIFQYYREEENGRGNFPPRFSGLQFPNYSSELNVNALELDDSALYLCASSLSRADTIYFGEGSWLTVV.

The J gene is TRBJ2-7, the V gene TRBV28; perhaps TRBD1 as D (6 bases). The V end was cut by 4 bases, the J end by 5 bases, with 12 bases between. Germline loops: CDR1 MDHEN, CDR2 SYDVKM. The CDR3 loop spans 13 amino acids. The CDR3 loop reads CASSSRTVDEQYF. The CDR3, as DNA: TGTGCCAGCAGTTCCAGGACAGTCGACGAGCAGTACTTC.

J is TRBJ1-2 and V is TRBV7-2; D call uncertain. The CDR3 is 15 residues long. V dropped 2 bases and J dropped 2 bases, with 12 bases sitting between them. Germline CDR1 and CDR2: SGHTA and FQGNSA. CDR3 DNA: TGTGCCAGCAGCTTACGGAGCGGTCCCAACTATGGCTACACCTTC. Its protein is CASSLRSGPNYGYTF.

CDR3 nucleotide sequence: TGTGCCAGCAGCTTAGCGGTCGGGGGGTATGGGACTGAAGCTTTCTTT. It specifies CASSLAVGGYGTEAFF. The chain combines TRBV7-9 with TRBJ1-1, with D maybe TRBD1 (5 bases). The CDR3 is made up of 16 amino acids. Germline-derived CDR1 and CDR2 are SEHNR and FQNEAQ (reference sequence). Trimming removed 0 bases at V and 5 bases at J, with 16 bases between.

V gene TRBV5-5 combines with J gene TRBJ1-5; D ambiguous. Germline V gives CDR1 SGHKS, CDR2 YYEKEE (reference sequence). V was pared by 7 bases and J by 0 bases, with 11 bases between. The CDR3 runs 14 residues. The CDR3 protein is CASRPGNSNQPQHF. Here the CDR3 DNA reads TGTGCCAGCCGCCCGGGAAATAGCAATCAGCCCCAGCATTTT.

The chain uses TRBV19 and TRBJ2-5; possibly TRBD2 for D (7 bases). Germline CDR1 and CDR2: LNHDA and SQIVND (reference sequence). The V end was cut by 3 bases, the J end by 5 bases, with 13 bases between. There are 14 residues in the CDR3. CDR3 sequence reads: CASSMGRGMETQYF. CDR3 coding DNA: TGTGCCAGTAGTATGGGGAGGGGGATGGAGACCCAGTACTTC.

The rearrangement uses TRBV13 and TRBJ2-6, with TRBD1 matching 8 bases. V dropped 3 bases and J dropped 2; count of bases not matched to a gene: 0. Per the germline V gene, CDR1 is PRHDT and CDR2 is FYEKMQ (reference sequence). This CDR3 is built from 15 residues. The CDR3 DNA reads TGTGCCAGCAGCTTGGACAGGGCTGGGGCCAACGTCCTGACTTTC. Translation: CASSLDRAGANVLTF.

This chain links TRBV2 with TRBJ1-4; the D gene is possibly TRBD1 (5 bases). Trimming removed 5 bases at V and 8 bases at J, with 12 bases between. The CDR3 contains 13 residues. From germline, CDR1 is SNHLY and CDR2 FYNNEI. DNA for the CDR3: TGTGCCAGCAGTTTTACCAGGGCCGAAAAACTGTTTTTT. Protein sequence: CASSFTRAEKLFF.

The chain employs TRBV9 and TRBJ1-1, with D uncertain. V was cut by 0 bases and J by 0 bases, with 12 bases left in between. The CDR3 is made up of 16 amino acids. CDR1 is SGDLS and CDR2 is YYNGEE in the germline V gene. The CDR3 DNA reads TGTGCCAGCAGCGTAGAGTCAGGCCTCATGAACACTGAAGCTTTCTTT. Its protein product is CASSVESGLMNTEAFF.

This sequence joins TRBV20-1 and TRBJ1-1, with D tentatively TRBD1 (5 bases). The V and J ends lost 6 bases and 0 bases respectively, with 14 bases between them. This CDR3 is built from 14 residues. Germline CDR1 DFQATT, CDR2 SNEGSKA (reference sequence). The CDR3 loop is CSASPRGVNTEAFF. The DNA for the CDR3 is TGCAGTGCCAGTCCTCGGGGGGTGAACACTGAAGCTTTCTTT.